Listed here are 22 T cell receptor beta chains from one sample, sequenced in a study of graft-versus-host responses after intestinal transplantation. Sequencing was performed with immunoSEQ multiplex PCR; in TCRdb, only in-frame clones are kept and a portion is missing. The data contain around 130,000 clones, 90% to 95% of them seen just once; the ten biggest clones take up around 0.16%. Their antigen targets remain unknown. Sequenced here: unstimulated CD4+ T cells sorted from spleen or lymph node cells, sampled before intestinal transplant. The receptors here all came from a human donor who received an intestinal transplant.

The V and J genes are TRBV5-4 and TRBJ1-2, with 12 bases identical to TRBD1. The CDR3 extends over 14 amino acids. CDR1 and CDR2 from the germline V gene are SGHNT and YYREEE (reference sequence). The J segment lost 6 bases and the V segment lost 3 bases, leaving 3 bases of the junction unmatched. The DNA for the CDR3 is TGTGCCAGCAGCTGGGACAGGGGGCAGGATGGCTACACCTTC. This codes for CASSWDRGQDGYTF.

This chain links TRBV15 with TRBJ2-7; 8 bases are shared with TRBD2. Losses at the gene ends were 5 bases for V and 3 bases for J; bases not matched to a gene: 9. Germline lookup yields CDR1 LNHNV and CDR2 YYDKDF (reference sequence). The CDR3 consists of 15 residues. CDR3 nucleotide sequence: TGTGCCACCAGCGGCAGGAGGGCGGGGGGCTACGAGCAGTACTTC. It codes for CATSGRRAGGYEQYF.

V usage is TRBV6-1 and J usage is TRBJ2-7; no clear D gene. The CDR3 contains 14 residues. V was clipped by 5 bases and J by 1 base, with 12 bases between them. Germline CDR1 reads MNHNS; CDR2 reads SASEGT. CDR3 nucleotide sequence: TGTGCCAGCAGTCGAACAGACCTTTCCTACGAGCAGTACTTC. Amino acid sequence: CASSRTDLSYEQYF.

This chain's CDR3 is CASGLVQSGGYTF. The CDR3 DNA sequence: TGTGCTAGTGGTTTGGTACAGTCAGGGGGCTACACCTTC. V and J are TRBV12-5 and TRBJ1-2; TRBD1 might be the D (5 bases). The V end lost 0 bases, the J end lost 8 bases, and 10 bases lay between the germline ends. The CDR3 contains 13 residues. Germline V CDR1 and CDR2: LGHNT, FRNRAP.

The chain is built from TRBV15 and TRBJ2-5; possibly TRBD1 for D (5 bases). The V end was cut by 1 base, the J end by 5 bases, with 8 bases between. Germline loops: CDR1 LNHNV, CDR2 YYDKDF (reference sequence). The CDR3 runs to 13 residues. CDR3 bases: TGTGCCACCAGCAGAGGGGGCCAGGAGACCCAGTACTTC. Translated, it gives CATSRGGQETQYF. Based on the CDR3 plus reference TRBV15 and TRBJ2-5, the full variable domain is DAMVIQNPRYQVTQFGKPVTLSCSQTLNHNVMYWYQQKSSQAPKLLFHYYDKDFNNEADTPDNFQSRRPNTSFCFLDIRSPGLGDTAMYLCATSRGGQETQYFGPGTRLLVL.

The rearrangement uses TRBV7-8 and TRBJ2-5, with 14 positions matching TRBD2. Germline V gene sequence: CDR1 SGHVS, CDR2 FQNEAQ. The CDR3 extends over 16 amino acids. With 2 bases clipped from V and 3 bases from J, the junction kept 2 bases outside the gene matches. DNA of the CDR3: TGTGCCAGCAGCTTAAGACTAGCGGGGGGGGAAGAGACCCAGTACTTC. Translated, it gives CASSLRLAGGEETQYF.

The chain employs TRBV27 and TRBJ2-1; perhaps TRBD1 as D (6 bases). CDR1 is MNHEY, CDR2 SMNVEV, per germline (reference sequence). Trimming took 9 bases from V and 2 from J, leaving 14 bases between them. This CDR3 has 14 residues. The CDR3 region has the DNA TGTGCCAGTCGGGGCAGGGGCCCCTACAATGAGCAGTTCTTC. Amino acid sequence: CASRGRGPYNEQFF.

This clone was seen a single time. The chain is built from TRBV19 and TRBJ2-1; D gene unclear. CDR3 length: 14 residues. V was cut by 5 bases and J by 0 bases, with 8 bases left in between. Germline V gene sequence: CDR1 LNHDA, CDR2 SQIVND (reference sequence). The CDR3 loop reads CASSRASSYNEQFF. The CDR3 bases are TGTGCCAGTAGTCGAGCTAGCTCCTACAATGAGCAGTTCTTC.

The CDR3 coding sequence is TGTGCTAGTGGTTTGCTTAGCGTAGACACAGATACGCAGTATTTT. Translation: CASGLLSVDTDTQYF. The V call is TRBV12-5, the J call TRBJ2-3; D might be TRBD2 (5 bases). Per germline, CDR1 LGHNT and CDR2 FRNRAP. The CDR3 runs to 15 residues. The V end lost 2 bases, the J end lost 2 bases, and 11 bases lay between the germline ends.

The V and J genes are TRBV10-3 and TRBJ1-2, with D tentatively TRBD1 (5 bases). The CDR3 totals 13 residues. Germline assignment: CDR1 ENHRY and CDR2 SYGVKD. With 5 bases removed from V and 6 bases from J, the gap between germline ends came to 13 bases. The chain's CDR3 is CAISRRVLDGYTF. CDR3 nucleotides: TGTGCCATCAGTCGCAGGGTGTTAGATGGCTACACCTTC.

V is TRBV2 and J is TRBJ2-2; TRBD1 matches 9 bases. The V gene end was trimmed by 4 bases and the J gene end by 2 bases; junction bases not matched to a gene: 8. The CDR3 is made up of 17 amino acids. Germline V CDR1 and CDR2: SNHLY, FYNNEI. The CDR3 is CASSVRPGQGNTGELFF. The CDR3 DNA reads TGTGCCAGCAGTGTCCGACCGGGACAGGGTAACACCGGGGAGCTGTTTTTT.

The genes are TRBV19 and TRBJ2-3, with 7 bases identical to TRBD1. The V gene's germline CDR1 is LNHDA and CDR2 SQIVND (reference sequence). V was clipped by 4 bases and J by 10 bases; unmatched bases: 2. This CDR3 region has 11 residues. CDR3 in DNA: TGTGCCAGTAGTAACAGGGGACCGCAGTATTTT. It codes for CASSNRGPQYF.

The CDR3 DNA is TGTGCCACCAGCACTGCGGACGGTAGCTCCTACGAGCAGTACTTC. Encoded protein: CATSTADGSSYEQYF. The gene calls are TRBV15 and TRBJ2-7, with unresolved D. The V end was cut by 4 bases, the J end by 0 bases, with 13 bases between. The CDR3 extends over 15 amino acids. Germline V gene sequence: CDR1 LNHNV, CDR2 YYDKDF (reference sequence).

The chain is built from TRBV2 and TRBJ2-7; tentative D call: TRBD2 (6 bases). The CDR3 is made up of 15 amino acids. Germline V gene data show CDR1 as SNHLY and CDR2 as FYNNEI. The V end was cut by 1 base, the J end by 6 bases, with 16 bases between. The CDR3 region has the DNA TGTGCCAGCAGTGAAGGCTCTCGTGGGGGGTCCGAGCAGTACTTC. Amino acid sequence: CASSEGSRGGSEQYF.

The chain links TRBV7-7 to TRBJ2-1; 7 nucleotides agree with TRBD2. Germline-derived CDR1 and CDR2 are SSHAT and FNYEAQ (reference sequence). The trim removed 5 bases at V and 5 bases at J, leaving 6 bases unmatched. The CDR3 sequence is 14 residues long. The CDR3 DNA is TGTGCCAGCAGCGCGGGGGATACTAACAATGAGCAGTTCTTC. It codes for CASSAGDTNNEQFF.

The chain couples TRBV5-1 to TRBJ2-1; 7 bases match TRBD2. This CDR3 region has 16 residues. Germline V CDR1 and CDR2: SGHRS, YFSETQ. V was clipped by 4 bases and J by 0 bases; unmatched bases: 7. The CDR3 is CASSRRAGVSYNEQFF. CDR3 DNA: TGCGCCAGCAGCCGGAGGGCGGGGGTCTCCTACAATGAGCAGTTCTTC.

This clone turned up a few times. The rearrangement uses TRBV7-2 and TRBJ2-7; no definite D call. Trimming took off 7 bases at V and 2 bases at J, with 6 bases between the two ends. Germline values: CDR1 SGHTA, CDR2 FQGNSA. The CDR3 loop spans 11 amino acids. The CDR3 here is CASTMAYEQYF. The DNA for the CDR3 is TGTGCCAGCACCATGGCCTACGAGCAGTACTTC.

The V and J genes are TRBV2 and TRBJ2-1; D unclear. Between the trimmed V and J ends, which lost 3 bases and 5 bases, there was a span of 11 bases. There are 14 residues in the CDR3. Germline values: CDR1 SNHLY, CDR2 FYNNEI. CDR3 protein: CASSEFRTDNEQFF. In DNA, the CDR3 is TGTGCCAGCAGTGAGTTCAGGACGGACAATGAGCAGTTCTTC.

The genes are TRBV10-3 and TRBJ1-3, with D maybe TRBD1 (5 bases). This CDR3 spans 14 amino acids. Trimming removed 10 bases from V and 1 base from J, with 14 bases in between. Germline loops: CDR1 ENHRY, CDR2 SYGVKD. This CDR3 reads CATKQDFSGNTIYF. As DNA, the CDR3 is TGTGCCACCAAACAGGACTTTTCTGGAAACACCATATATTTT.

To note about this clone: Other DNA sequences in this specimen translate into the identical CDR3. The J gene is TRBJ2-1, the V gene TRBV7-9; D is perhaps TRBD1 or TRBD2 (6 bases each). Trimming cost V 1 base and J 7 bases, with 8 bases left between them. Per germline, CDR1 SEHNR and CDR2 FQNEAQ (reference sequence). CDR3 size: 13 residues. CDR3 bases: TGTGCCAGCAGCTTAGAGGGGGGAAATGAGCAGTTCTTC. Encoded protein: CASSLEGGNEQFF.

V usage is TRBV6-6 and J usage is TRBJ1-1; D is undetermined. Trimming stripped 8 bases from V and 6 bases from J, with 7 bases between. Germline assignment: CDR1 MNHNY and CDR2 SVGAGI (reference sequence). CDR3 length equals 10 residues. CDR3 DNA sequence: TGTGCCAGCGGGTTCCCTGAAGCTTTCTTT. Translation gives CASGFPEAFF.

The chain combines TRBV5-1 with TRBJ2-1; 16 positions agree with TRBD2. CDR3 length: 18 residues. With 4 bases clipped from V and 9 bases from J, the junction kept 13 bases outside the gene matches. Germline V CDR1 and CDR2: SGHRS, YFSETQ. CDR3 loop: CASSTGTSGGGPLGEQFF. In DNA, the CDR3 is TGCGCCAGCAGCACCGGGACTAGCGGGGGGGGGCCCCTCGGTGAGCAGTTCTTC.